The table lists the clone carrying this TCR beta chain with many counts. Per the germline V gene, CDR1 is WSHSY and CDR2 is SAAADI. CDR3 length: 15 residues. The trim removed 0 bases at V and 4 bases at J, leaving 1 base unmatched. The TCR beta CDR3 regions underwent amplification using RNA transcripts as the source. Using the HTBI primer set, a first-round RT-PCR was run on the TCR CDR3. TCRdb processed the multiplex PCR reads anew with MiXCR; each CDR3 protein has one entry. The sample lists just over 550,000 distinct CDR3 sequences; just over 45% were seen once. This record belongs to a study of T cells in Graves' hyperthyroidism and ophthalmopathy.

The chain recombines TRBV10-2 with TRBJ2-5; 11 bases align to TRBD2. The specimen sequenced was peripheral blood or thyroid tissue (not recorded which). This sequence was found in a woman under 30 with Graves' hyperthyroidism. CDR3 sequence: CASSESSGRVETQYF. The CDR3, as DNA: TGCGCCAGCAGTGAGTCTAGCGGGAGGGTAGAGACCCAGTACTTC.